These 8 T cell receptor beta chains came from one sample sequenced in a study of blood T cell repertoires in COVID-19. Profiling relied on immunoSEQ multiplex PCR, and the TCRdb table lists in-frame clones only, not all of them. The repertoire has 330,000 or so clones, about 92% of them found once; the top ten carry over 3.5%. Material for sequencing was peripheral blood. These receptor sequences come from a woman in her sixties or seventies with COVID-19, enrolled during active disease.

The chain is built from TRBV7-2 and TRBJ1-4, with 7 bases identical to TRBD1. Germline assignment: CDR1 SGHTA and CDR2 FQGNSA. The CDR3 length is 15 residues. V was pared by 5 bases and J by 6 bases, with 9 bases of the junction left unmatched. The CDR3: CASSPKTGSYEKLFF. The CDR3 DNA reads as TGTGCCAGCAGCCCAAAGACAGGGTCGTATGAAAAACTGTTTTTT.

The chain links TRBV5-1 to TRBJ2-7; TRBD1 matches at 8 bases. The V and J ends lost 5 bases and 7 bases, in that order; junction bases with no gene match: 8. From germline, CDR1 is SGHRS and CDR2 YFSETQ. The CDR3 extends over 13 amino acids. CDR3 in amino acids: CASSSTGGWEQYF. In DNA, the CDR3 is TGCGCCAGCAGTTCTACAGGGGGATGGGAGCAGTACTTC. Full variable domain (missing parts from reference TRBV5-1 and TRBJ2-7): KAGVTQTPRYLIKTRGQQVTLSCSPISGHRSVSWYQQTPGQGLQFLFEYFSETQRNKGNFPGRFSGRQFSNSRSEMNVSTLELGDSALYLCASSSTGGWEQYFGPGTRLTVT.

This chain connects TRBV7-2 to TRBJ1-2, with no clear D. V shed 6 bases and J shed 0 bases, with 5 bases lying between them. In germline, CDR1 is SGHTA, CDR2 FQGNSA. The CDR3 runs to 12 residues. CDR3 nucleotide sequence: TGTGCCAGCAGGGCCGCTAACTATGGCTACACCTTC. Encoded protein: CASRAANYGYTF.

This sequence joins TRBV5-1 and TRBJ1-6, with 10 bases identical to TRBD1. This CDR3 contains 15 residues. The germline V gene has CDR1 SGHRS and CDR2 YFSETQ. V shed 3 bases, J shed 8 bases, and the junction held 5 bases outside the gene matches. The CDR3 coding sequence is TGCGCCAGCAGCTCCTCGACAGGGGGCCATTCACCCCTCCACTTT. It translates to CASSSSTGGHSPLHF.

CDR3 bases: TGCGCCAGCAGTGAGTCGGCGGGCAGGGGCGAAAAACTGTTTTTT. Translated: CASSESAGRGEKLFF. The chain has TRBV10-1 and TRBJ1-4; maybe TRBD1 (6 bases). Germline V gene lookup returns CDR1 WNHNN and CDR2 SYGVQD (reference sequence). Trimming cost V 0 bases and J 8 bases, with 13 bases left between them. CDR3 length: 15 residues.

The V and J genes are TRBV6-5 and TRBJ2-7, with 9 bases matching TRBD2. Unmatched junction bases numbered 9, after V lost 2 bases and J lost 10 bases. This CDR3 is 14 amino acids long. Germline CDR1 is MNHEY and CDR2 is SVGAGI. The CDR3 bases are TGTGCCAGCAGTTACGAGAGCGGGGGGAGGCCCCAGTACTTC. Translated, it gives CASSYESGGRPQYF.

The chain is built from TRBV5-1 and TRBJ2-1; D is undetermined. Germline V CDR1 and CDR2: SGHRS, YFSETQ. V lost 4 bases and J 8 bases, leaving 13 bases between the germline ends. The CDR3 extends over 13 amino acids. CDR3 coding DNA: TGCGCCAGCAGCAGCCTCGTAGAGGATGAGCAGTTCTTC. As protein: CASSSLVEDEQFF.

The chain combines TRBV7-9 with TRBJ2-1; 8 positions agree with TRBD2. Losses at the gene ends were 1 base for V and 8 bases for J; bases not matched to a gene: 4. In germline, CDR1 is SEHNR, CDR2 FQNEAQ (reference sequence). This CDR3 has 14 amino acids. The CDR3: CASSLVGGADEQFF. The DNA of the CDR3 is TGTGCCAGCAGCTTAGTCGGGGGGGCTGATGAGCAGTTCTTC.